These T cell receptor beta chains were read from a single sample in a study of blood T cells in healthy people across ages. Via MiXCR, TCRdb re-called the 5' RACE reads, giving one row per CDR3 protein. Of roughly 1,500,000 distinct CDR3 sequences in the sample, about 31% were seen once. Sequenced material: blood. Receptors originate from a woman under 40 in good health. CDR3s include the opening cysteine and the closing phenylalanine or tryptophan. Fields, in order: clone size, D gene, V gene, J gene, CDR3 DNA, CDR3 protein. D genes are given only for firm matches. Clone size is shown for a subset of rows, as once, few, many or a class of expanded clone.

-	-	TRBV6-6	TRBJ2-3	TGTGCCAGCAGTTACGGAGCGAACACAGATACGCAGTATTTT	CASSYGANTDTQYF
few	-	TRBV9	TRBJ2-3	TGTGCCAGCAGCGGCTTAGGGGGGAGGGATGGAGATACGCAGTATTTT	CASSGLGGRDGDTQYF
-	-	TRBV10-2	TRBJ2-1	TGCGCCAGCAGTGATTCTTACACAGGACAAACCTACAATGAGCAGTTCTTC	CASSDSYTGQTYNEQFF
-	-	TRBV7-8	TRBJ1-2	TGTGCCAGCAGCCTGACAGGAAAGTATGGCTACACCTTC	CASSLTGKYGYTF
few	TRBD2	TRBV7-9	TRBJ2-5	TGTGCCAGCAGCCGTACTAGCGGTGGGTCCCAGTACTTC	CASSRTSGGSQYF
-	TRBD2	TRBV20-1	TRBJ2-7	TGCAGTGCTAGAGGGCCTAGCGGGTCCTCTGAGGCCTACGAGCAGTACTTC	CSARGPSGSSEAYEQYF
few	-	TRBV20-1	TRBJ1-5	TGCAGTGCTAGGGGGCACTCTCGAGGGGGCAATCAGCCCCAGCATTTT	CSARGHSRGGNQPQHF
few	-	TRBV20-1	TRBJ1-2	TGCAGTGCTAGAGTCCCCGTTGGCTACACCTTC	CSARVPVGYTF
-	-	TRBV2	TRBJ1-5	TGTGCCAGCAGGGTGGGGGTAGGGAATCAGCCCCAGCATTTT	CASRVGVGNQPQHF
-	-	TRBV27	TRBJ2-7	TGTGCCAGCAGGGGGGGCCAGGAGCAGTACTTC	CASRGGQEQYF
-	TRBD2	TRBV5-1	TRBJ2-5	TGCGCCAGCGGCAAGCCGGGACTAGCGGGAGGGGAGACCCAGTACTTC	CASGKPGLAGGETQYF
-	-	TRBV7-6	TRBJ2-1	TGTGCCAGCAGCTCACCACTAGCCCTGTCCTACAATGAGCAGTTCTTC	CASSSPLALSYNEQFF
-	-	TRBV14	TRBJ2-5	TGTGCCAGCAGCCAAGATCCCTCAGGGCCGGGTTACCAAGAGACCCAGTACTTC	CASSQDPSGPGYQETQYF